The 18 T cell receptor beta chains listed next were all sequenced from one sample in a study of blood T cell repertoires in COVID-19. Sequencing used immunoSEQ multiplex PCR; TCRdb keeps in-frame clones, though not all of them. The sample shows 30,000 to 40,000 clones, 90% of them seen only once. The sequenced sample was peripheral blood. The receptors originated from a man aged 60-69 years with active or convalescent COVID-19.

The chain recombines TRBV30 with TRBJ2-1; 8 bases line up with TRBD2. Per the germline V gene, CDR1 is GTSNPN and CDR2 is SVGIG (reference sequence). The CDR3 extends over 15 amino acids. The V gene end was trimmed by 3 bases and the J gene end by 0 bases; junction bases not matched to a gene: 4. The CDR3 is CAWRPRGGSYNEQFF. DNA of the CDR3: TGTGCCTGGAGGCCTCGGGGGGGCTCCTACAATGAGCAGTTCTTC.

The rearrangement joins TRBV9 to TRBJ2-1; TRBD2 agrees at 12 bases. Germline CDR1 reads SGDLS; CDR2 reads YYNGEE. The CDR3 is 16 amino acids. Trimming removed 3 bases from V and 8 bases from J; junction bases left unmatched: 9. CDR3 loop: CASSDQLAGGPYEQFF. CDR3 sequence (DNA): TGTGCCAGCAGCGACCAGCTAGCGGGAGGGCCCTATGAGCAGTTCTTC.

The CDR3 DNA reads TGTGCCAGCAGCGGCAGGGATTCGGGAGATACGCAGTATTTT. It specifies CASSGRDSGDTQYF. The chain combines TRBV9 with TRBJ2-3, with D perhaps matching TRBD1 (5 bases). Germline CDR1 reads SGDLS; CDR2 reads YYNGEE. The length of the CDR3 is 14 residues. Trimming took 3 bases from V and 5 from J, leaving 13 bases between them.

The chain recombines TRBV27 with TRBJ2-7, with TRBD1 matching over 9 bases. The V and J ends lost 2 bases and 5 bases, in that order; junction bases with no gene match: 4. Germline V lookup: CDR1 MNHEY, CDR2 SMNVEV (reference sequence). The CDR3 totals 14 residues. The CDR3 nucleotides read TGTGCCAGCAGTTTACGGGACAGGGCCCACGAGCAGTACTTC. It encodes CASSLRDRAHEQYF.

J is TRBJ2-2 and V is TRBV7-9, with TRBD1 as a possible D gene (6 bases). Germline V CDR1 and CDR2: SEHNR, FQNEAQ (reference sequence). The V and J ends lost 3 bases and 1 base respectively, with 12 bases between them. The CDR3 has 16 residues. The CDR3 here is CASSFATGRNTGELFF. The CDR3 DNA sequence: TGTGCCAGCAGCTTTGCTACAGGGCGGAACACCGGGGAGCTGTTTTTT.

The J gene is TRBJ2-7, the V gene TRBV30; D ambiguous. This CDR3 spans 12 amino acids. The germline V gene encodes CDR1 GTSNPN and CDR2 SVGIG (reference sequence). Trimming removed 5 bases from V and 2 bases from J, with 10 bases in between. CDR3 sequence reads: CAWSSSPYEQYF. DNA of the CDR3: TGTGCCTGGTCCTCCTCCCCCTACGAGCAGTACTTC. Filled out from reference TRBV30 and TRBJ2-7, the complete variable domain reads SQTIHQWPATLVQPVGSPLSLECTVEGTSNPNLYWYRQAAGRGLQLLFYSVGIGQISSEVPQNLSASRPQDRQFILSSKKLLLSDSGFYLCAWSSSPYEQYFGPGTRLTVT.

J is TRBJ2-7 and V is TRBV11-2; the D gene is possibly TRBD1 (5 bases). This CDR3 is built from 14 residues. In germline, CDR1 is SGHAT, CDR2 FQNNGV. V dropped 5 bases and J dropped 2 bases, with 13 bases sitting between them. CDR3 coding DNA: TGTGCCAGCAGCCCCCGGCGGACAACCTACGAGCAGTACTTC. This gives the protein CASSPRRTTYEQYF.

This chain uses TRBV6-5 with TRBJ1-1; D is unclear. The CDR3 is made up of 14 amino acids. CDR1 and CDR2 (germline): MNHEY, SVGAGI. V lost 8 bases and J lost 0, with 13 bases in between. The CDR3: CASASPSLNTEAFF. CDR3 DNA: TGTGCCAGCGCGTCCCCGAGCTTGAACACTGAAGCTTTCTTT.

This clone was counted once. The rearrangement links TRBV4-2 to TRBJ2-7; 9 nucleotides line up with TRBD2. With 1 base clipped from V and 2 bases from J, the junction kept 9 bases outside the gene matches. Germline values: CDR1 LGHNA, CDR2 YNFKEQ. The CDR3 consists of 17 residues. CDR3 loop: CASSQGSLAGFPYEQYF. The CDR3 nucleotides are TGTGCCAGCAGCCAAGGGTCGCTAGCGGGATTTCCCTACGAGCAGTACTTC.

This CDR3 reads CASRDRTSVLNEQFF. For the CDR3, the DNA is TGTGCCAGTCGCGACCGGACTAGCGTTCTCAATGAGCAGTTCTTC. J is TRBJ2-1 and V is TRBV19; 9 bases are shared with TRBD2. Per the germline V gene, CDR1 is LNHDA and CDR2 is SQIVND (reference sequence). This CDR3 has 15 amino acids. V was clipped by 8 bases and J by 6 bases; unmatched bases: 11.

This clone appeared a few times. The chain employs TRBV19 and TRBJ2-1, with D maybe TRBD1 (5 bases). CDR3 length: 15 amino acids. Deletions cut 6 bases from V and 4 bases from J, with 16 bases between. CDR1 LNHDA and CDR2 SQIVND come from the germline V gene (reference sequence). For the CDR3, the DNA is TGTGCCAGTAGGCCCCGGAGACAGACGTACAATGAGCAGTTCTTC. Protein product: CASRPRRQTYNEQFF.

This clone has only one observation. The chain combines TRBV10-2 with TRBJ2-7; 11 bases map to TRBD2. The CDR3 spans 13 residues. The V gene's germline CDR1 is WSHSY and CDR2 SAAADI. The V and J ends lost 9 bases and 3 bases, in that order; junction bases with no gene match: 4. The CDR3 protein is CASFGTSGYEQYF. Here the CDR3 DNA reads TGCGCCAGTTTCGGGACTAGCGGCTACGAGCAGTACTTC.

The genes are TRBV4-3 and TRBJ2-1; tentative D call: TRBD1 (5 bases). The CDR3 sequence is 13 residues long. Germline CDR1 reads LGHNA; CDR2 reads YSLEER. With 6 bases removed from V and 6 bases from J, the gap between germline ends came to 12 bases. This CDR3 reads CASRKAGPNEQFF. Written as DNA, the CDR3 is TGCGCCAGCAGGAAGGCAGGGCCCAATGAGCAGTTCTTC.

This clone was detected once. The J gene is TRBJ1-1, the V gene TRBV27; unclear D gene. This CDR3 comprises 14 residues. CDR1 is MNHEY, CDR2 SMNVEV, per germline (reference sequence). V was trimmed by 2 bases and J by 2 bases, leaving 9 bases between them. The DNA of the CDR3 is TGTGCCAGCAGTTTAGGCGGTCGAAACACTGAAGCTTTCTTT. Translated: CASSLGGRNTEAFF.

The chain uses TRBV5-4 and TRBJ1-1, with no clear D. CDR3 size: 12 residues. Germline V lookup: CDR1 SGHNT, CDR2 YYREEE (reference sequence). V was pared by 0 bases and J by 8 bases, with 8 bases between. CDR3 in DNA: TGTGCCAGCAGCTTGGAGAGGGCGGAAGCTTTCTTT. It is translated as CASSLERAEAFF.

A single count supports this clone. This rearrangement joins TRBV7-4 to TRBJ1-3, with a possible D match to TRBD1 (5 bases). The germline gives CDR1 SGHVT, CDR2 SQSDAQ. With 9 bases removed from V and 4 bases from J, the gap between germline ends came to 22 bases. The CDR3 has 16 residues. The CDR3 is CASLRGELRTGNTIYF. Written as DNA, the CDR3 is TGTGCCAGTCTACGGGGGGAGCTGAGGACCGGAAACACCATATATTTT.

V is TRBV6-2 or TRBV6-3 and J is TRBJ1-1, with D unclear. The CDR3 totals 16 residues. CDR1 and CDR2 (germline): MNHEY, SVGEGT. Trimming left V 5 bases short and J 3 bases short, with 19 bases between. As DNA, the CDR3 is TGTGCCAGCAGTGTGGTGGGAGGATTGAAGGACACTGAAGCTTTCTTT. Its protein is CASSVVGGLKDTEAFF.

This clone appeared a few times. J is TRBJ2-6 and V is TRBV4-2; 7 bases agree with TRBD2. The trim removed 1 base at V and 0 bases at J, leaving 3 bases unmatched. CDR3 length: 17 amino acids. The germline V gene encodes CDR1 LGHNA and CDR2 YNFKEQ. In nucleotides, the CDR3 is TGTGCCAGCAGCCAAGCCCGGGGGGACTCTGGGGCCAACGTCCTGACTTTC. This sequence encodes CASSQARGDSGANVLTF.